Following are 29 T cell receptor beta chains from one sample sequenced in a study of regulatory T cells in long-lasting Graves disease. With iRepertoire HTBI primers and Arm-PCR of CDR3 regions, TCR beta libraries were built. One entry per CDR3 protein results from TCRdb running MiXCR on the multiplex PCR reads. The sample lists 500,000 or so distinct CDR3 sequences, around 15% seen once, with 9% to 15% in the top ten. Time point denoted: newly diagnosed GD, antithyroid drugs for less than 3 months. The TCR library was prepared using RNA isolated from PBMCs. Separately, the same data were catalogued under a study of T cells in Graves' hyperthyroidism and ophthalmopathy.

Sequenced material: peripheral blood mononuclear cells (PBMCs), taken at new diagnosis, from a patient treated with antithyroid drugs. The source of these receptors is a man between 40 and 49 years old with Graves disease.

The table lists this clonotype with many counts. The chain combines TRBV20-1 with TRBJ2-3, with 9 bases matching TRBD2. The CDR3 is 14 amino acids. The germline V gene has CDR1 DFQATT and CDR2 SNEGSKA (reference sequence). With V trimmed by 5 bases and J by 3 bases, 6 bases remained unmatched. This CDR3 is CSAAPLAGTDTQYF. CDR3 DNA: TGCAGTGCTGCCCCGCTAGCGGGAACAGATACGCAGTATTTT.

This clonotype was seen ten or more times. The chain couples TRBV6-2 or TRBV6-3 to TRBJ2-1, with 8 bases lining up with TRBD1. From germline, CDR1 is MNHEY and CDR2 SVGEGT. The CDR3 is 18 residues long. The V and J ends lost 5 bases and 4 bases, in that order; junction bases with no gene match: 16. Here the CDR3 DNA reads TGTGCCAGCAGTGGCTCTTCAATTGGGACAGGAGTTTACAATGAGCAGTTCTTC. Translated: CASSGSSIGTGVYNEQFF.

The genes are TRBV19 and TRBJ1-1, with D possibly being TRBD1 (5 bases). The length of the CDR3 is 15 residues. Trimming took 5 bases from V and 0 from J, leaving 13 bases between them. Germline V gene data show CDR1 as LNHDA and CDR2 as SQIVND (reference sequence). CDR3 amino acids: CASSARWGVNTEAFF. For the CDR3, the DNA is TGTGCCAGTAGTGCCCGATGGGGGGTGAACACTGAAGCTTTCTTT. Filled out from reference TRBV19 and TRBJ1-1, the complete variable domain reads DGGITQSPKYLFRKEGQNVTLSCEQNLNHDAMYWYRQDPGQGLRLIYYSQIVNDFQKGDIAEGYSVSREKKESFPLTVTSAQKNPTAFYLCASSARWGVNTEAFFGQGTRLTVV.

The chain carries TRBV5-4 and TRBJ2-2; D uncertain. The ends were cut back, 0 bases at V and 4 bases at J, with 7 bases in the middle. The germline V gene has CDR1 SGHNT and CDR2 YYREEE (reference sequence). The CDR3 has 14 residues. The CDR3 loop is CASSLDHFTGELFF. DNA of the CDR3: TGTGCCAGCAGCTTGGACCACTTCACCGGGGAGCTGTTTTTT.

This clonotype has more than one count but fewer than ten. The chain is built from TRBV7-9 and TRBJ2-7; tentative D call: TRBD2 (5 bases). V was shortened by 3 bases and J by 0 bases, with 15 bases between the two germline ends. This CDR3 comprises 16 residues. Germline CDR1 reads SEHNR; CDR2 reads FQNEAQ (reference sequence). CDR3 in DNA: TGTGCCAGCAGCTTTGCAGGAGGACGGAGCTCCTACGAGCAGTACTTC. This translates into CASSFAGGRSSYEQYF.

This clonotype was recorded many times. The rearrangement joins TRBV2 to TRBJ2-1; perhaps TRBD1 as D (5 bases). The ends were cut back, 6 bases at V and 3 bases at J, with 6 bases in the middle. The CDR3 length is 12 residues. Looked up from germline, CDR1 is SNHLY and CDR2 is FYNNEI. The DNA for the CDR3 is TGTGCCAGCAGCGACAGCTACAATGAGCAGTTCTTC. Protein sequence: CASSDSYNEQFF.

This clonotype has a handful of counts. This chain joins TRBV29-1 and TRBJ2-3; maybe TRBD1 (6 bases). The germline V gene has CDR1 SQVTM and CDR2 ANQGSEA. V gave up 4 bases and J gave up 4 bases, with 12 bases separating them. The CDR3 covers 13 residues. CDR3 sequence (DNA): TGCAGCGTTGTGCCCAGGGGTCCAGATACGCAGTATTTT. This encodes CSVVPRGPDTQYF.

To note about this clonotype: This may be a read error, as it is one base from a much larger clone. The chain has TRBV5-1 and TRBJ2-1; 11 bases are shared with TRBD2. Germline V gives CDR1 SGHRS, CDR2 YFSETQ. V trimming: 0 bases; J trimming: 5 bases; junction bases outside the gene matches: 4. This CDR3 comprises 16 residues. CDR3 bases: TGCGCCAGCAGCTTGGGACTAGCGGGAAGGCACAATGAGCAGTTCTTC. This gives the protein CASSLGLAGRHNEQFF. Filled out from reference TRBV5-1 and TRBJ2-1, the complete variable domain reads KAGVTQTPRYLIKTRGQQVTLSCSPISGHRSVSWYQQTPGQGLQFLFEYFSETQRNKGNFPGRFSGRQFSNSRSEMNVSTLELGDSALYLCASSLGLAGRHNEQFFGPGTRLTVL.

A few counts support this clonotype. V is TRBV7-9 and J is TRBJ2-4; TRBD1 aligns across 11 bases. Germline V gene data show CDR1 as SEHNR and CDR2 as FQNEAQ (reference sequence). V trimming: 5 bases; J trimming: 7 bases; junction bases outside the gene matches: 4. The CDR3 runs 14 residues. CDR3 in amino acids: CASSPGQGVNIQYF. The DNA of the CDR3 is TGTGCCAGCAGCCCGGGACAGGGGGTGAACATTCAGTACTTC.

The sample holds a few counts of this clonotype. The gene calls are TRBV29-1 and TRBJ2-7, with TRBD2 as a possible D gene (5 bases). The CDR3 length is 12 residues. Trimming took 7 bases from V and 4 from J, leaving 14 bases between them. Germline V CDR1 and CDR2: SQVTM, ANQGSEA. CDR3 coding DNA: TGCAGCGCCACCGGACGGGGATACGAGCAGTACTTC. It codes for CSATGRGYEQYF.

This clonotype has just a few counts. The genes are TRBV5-1 and TRBJ2-7, with TRBD1 matching over 7 bases. The V and J ends lost 5 bases and 4 bases, in that order; junction bases with no gene match: 9. Looked up from germline, CDR1 is SGHRS and CDR2 is YFSETQ. This CDR3 region has 14 residues. The CDR3 loop is CASRRGQDNYEQYF. The DNA of the CDR3 is TGCGCCAGCAGGAGAGGACAGGACAATTACGAGCAGTACTTC.

This clonotype appeared many times. V usage is TRBV19 and J usage is TRBJ2-5; no firm D call. CDR3 length: 11 residues. Germline V CDR1 and CDR2: LNHDA, SQIVND (reference sequence). V lost 3 bases, J lost 5 bases, and 4 bases lay in between. CDR3 protein: CASSISETQYF. CDR3 coding DNA: TGTGCCAGTAGTATTTCGGAGACCCAGTACTTC.

This clonotype has a count of ten or more. The CDR3 region is CATSDPASGTVEQYF. CDR3 in DNA: TGTGCCACCAGTGATCCGGCTAGCGGGACGGTTGAGCAGTACTTC. The genes are TRBV24-1 and TRBJ2-7; 9 nucleotides match TRBD2. From germline, CDR1 is KGHDR and CDR2 SFDVKD. The CDR3 sequence is 15 residues long. Germline trimming cut 3 bases from V and 7 bases from J; bases unmatched to any gene: 9.

This clonotype appeared many times. The chain carries TRBV20-1 and TRBJ2-7, with 10 bases lining up with TRBD2. J lost 4 bases, V lost 5 bases, and 8 bases had no gene match. The germline V gene encodes CDR1 DFQATT and CDR2 SNEGSKA (reference sequence). This CDR3 has 14 residues. CDR3 nucleotide sequence: TGCAGTGCTTATCCTAGCGGGAGCGCGTACGAGCAGTACTTC. As protein: CSAYPSGSAYEQYF.

This clonotype showed up many times. The gene calls are TRBV30 and TRBJ1-1; tentatively, D is TRBD1 (5 bases). The ends were cut back, 3 bases at V and 4 bases at J, with 9 bases in the middle. Germline V gene data show CDR1 as GTSNPN and CDR2 as SVGIG (reference sequence). CDR3 length: 12 amino acids. This CDR3 is CAWSSGVTEAFF. The CDR3 bases are TGTGCCTGGAGCTCGGGGGTCACTGAAGCTTTCTTT.

The chain joins TRBV6-2 or TRBV6-3 to TRBJ2-2; D perhaps matches TRBD1 (5 bases). Germline V gene sequence: CDR1 MNHEY, CDR2 SVGEGT. The CDR3 has 16 residues. Trimming took 11 bases from V and 2 from J, leaving 21 bases between them. CDR3 amino acids: CASIRGIPINTGELFF. The CDR3 DNA reads as TGTGCCTCGATAAGGGGAATCCCTATAAACACCGGGGAGCTGTTTTTT.

This clonotype was recorded at least ten times. The rearrangement links TRBV12-5 to TRBJ1-4; TRBD1 is a possible D gene (5 bases). V was shortened by 6 bases and J by 3 bases, with 11 bases between the two germline ends. CDR1 is LGHNT and CDR2 is FRNRAP in the germline V gene. The CDR3 spans 14 residues. This chain's CDR3 is CASGSGTSNEKLFF. For the CDR3, the DNA is TGTGCTAGTGGCTCGGGGACGTCTAATGAAAAACTGTTTTTT. The whole variable domain, filled in from reference TRBV12-5 and TRBJ1-4, reads DARVTQTPRHKVTEMGQEVTMRCQPILGHNTVFWYRQTMMQGLELLAYFRNRAPLDDSGMPKDRFSAEMPDATLATLKIQPSEPRDSAVYFCASGSGTSNEKLFFGSGTQLSVL.

Only one count was recorded for this clonotype. The rearrangement uses TRBV28 and TRBJ1-5, with 10 positions matching TRBD1. Per germline, CDR1 MDHEN and CDR2 SYDVKM. The V gene end was trimmed by 6 bases and the J gene end by 5 bases; junction bases not matched to a gene: 10. The CDR3 loop spans 16 amino acids. The CDR3: CASSPLDRGLDQPQHF. The CDR3 DNA reads as TGTGCCAGCAGCCCCCTAGACAGGGGGCTAGATCAGCCCCAGCATTTT.

The table lists this clonotype with many counts. V gene TRBV28 combines with J gene TRBJ2-7; TRBD2 agrees at 7 bases. Germline values: CDR1 MDHEN, CDR2 SYDVKM. Trimming cost V 6 bases and J 3 bases; bases outside gene matches: 17. The CDR3 has 17 residues. CDR3 residues: CASSSSKTSRKYYEQYF. The DNA for the CDR3 is TGTGCCAGCAGCTCCTCCAAGACTAGCCGGAAATACTACGAGCAGTACTTC.

As DNA, the CDR3 is TGCAGTGCTAGTTTAGAGGGGGCAGATACGCAGTATTTT. Translation: CSASLEGADTQYF. V is TRBV20-1 and J is TRBJ2-3; D perhaps matches TRBD1 (6 bases). The V gene's germline CDR1 is DFQATT and CDR2 SNEGSKA (reference sequence). The CDR3 totals 13 residues. V was trimmed by 3 bases and J by 4 bases, leaving 11 bases between them.

There are many counts of this clonotype. CDR3 coding DNA: TGTGCCAGCAGTTTCAGGGTACGGACAGGGCGCGAGCAGTACTTC. Protein product: CASSFRVRTGREQYF. This rearrangement joins TRBV28 to TRBJ2-7; 8 bases are a match to TRBD1. The CDR3 has 15 residues. Trimming cost V 3 bases and J 6 bases; bases outside gene matches: 10. Germline CDR1 MDHEN, CDR2 SYDVKM.

This clonotype came up a few times. This sequence joins TRBV24-1 and TRBJ2-7; D is unresolved. Looked up from germline, CDR1 is KGHDR and CDR2 is SFDVKD. This CDR3 comprises 14 residues. The V end lost 1 base, the J end lost 7 bases, and 13 bases lay between the germline ends. CDR3 sequence reads: CATSDFGSPREQYF. CDR3 coding DNA: TGTGCCACCAGTGATTTCGGCAGCCCTAGGGAGCAGTACTTC.

The chain is built from TRBV12-3 or TRBV12-4 and TRBJ2-7, with 7 bases matching TRBD2. Germline trimming cut 6 bases from V and 6 bases from J; bases unmatched to any gene: 14. The CDR3 is 15 residues long. For the CDR3, the DNA is TGTGCCAGCAGGCCTACCCGTGGGGAGGGTAGCGAGCAGTACTTC. This codes for CASRPTRGEGSEQYF.

In this sample, this clonotype turned up a few times. The V gene is TRBV5-1, the J gene TRBJ2-1; 10 bases agree with TRBD1. V lost 4 bases to trimming and J lost 2 bases; unmatched junction nucleotides: 3. The CDR3 consists of 15 residues. Germline assignment: CDR1 SGHRS and CDR2 YFSETQ. The CDR3: CASSRDRGPYNEQFF. DNA for the CDR3: TGCGCCAGCAGCCGAGACAGGGGGCCCTACAATGAGCAGTTCTTC.

There are many counts of this clonotype. The rearrangement links TRBV28 to TRBJ2-1; no definite D call. V was trimmed by 4 bases and J by 2 bases, leaving 12 bases between them. The CDR3 spans 15 residues. Per the germline V gene, CDR1 is MDHEN and CDR2 is SYDVKM. The DNA for the CDR3 is TGTGCCAGCAGTTCCCCCGGAGTACCCTACAATGAGCAGTTCTTC. This codes for CASSSPGVPYNEQFF.

The chain uses TRBV4-1 and TRBJ1-1; D call uncertain. The length of the CDR3 is 14 residues. V gave up 0 bases and J gave up 6 bases, with 11 bases separating them. Germline CDR1 and CDR2: MGHRA and YSYEKL. The DNA for the CDR3 is TGCGCCAGCAGCCAAGAGGTGCAGAGTGCTGAAGCTTTCTTT. Its translation is CASSQEVQSAEAFF.

This clonotype was observed once. Since a much larger clone is just one base distant, this may be a read error. This sequence joins TRBV27 and TRBJ1-1; tentatively, D is TRBD1 (6 bases). Germline CDR1 reads MNHEY; CDR2 reads SMNVEV (reference sequence). There are 13 residues in the CDR3. The V end lost 7 bases, the J end lost 11 bases, and 20 bases lay between the germline ends. CDR3 DNA sequence: TGTGCCAGCAAAATCGACAGGATCGGCCTCGCTTTCTTT. Translating gives CASKIDRIGLAFF.

This clonotype was counted many times. The rearrangement uses TRBV28 and TRBJ1-1, with unresolved D. Germline CDR1 MDHEN, CDR2 SYDVKM. The length of the CDR3 is 13 residues. Trimming removed 10 bases from V and 0 bases from J, with 12 bases in between. This CDR3 is CATELPLNTEAFF. CDR3 sequence (DNA): TGTGCCACCGAACTACCTTTGAACACTGAAGCTTTCTTT.

V is TRBV29-1 and J is TRBJ2-1; 8 bases line up with TRBD2. V lost 7 bases, J lost 0 bases, and 5 bases stayed unmatched. The CDR3 sequence is 14 residues long. Germline V gives CDR1 SQVTM, CDR2 ANQGSEA. CDR3 sequence reads: CSGGTRRSYNEQFF. DNA of the CDR3: TGCAGCGGCGGGACTAGGCGCTCCTACAATGAGCAGTTCTTC.